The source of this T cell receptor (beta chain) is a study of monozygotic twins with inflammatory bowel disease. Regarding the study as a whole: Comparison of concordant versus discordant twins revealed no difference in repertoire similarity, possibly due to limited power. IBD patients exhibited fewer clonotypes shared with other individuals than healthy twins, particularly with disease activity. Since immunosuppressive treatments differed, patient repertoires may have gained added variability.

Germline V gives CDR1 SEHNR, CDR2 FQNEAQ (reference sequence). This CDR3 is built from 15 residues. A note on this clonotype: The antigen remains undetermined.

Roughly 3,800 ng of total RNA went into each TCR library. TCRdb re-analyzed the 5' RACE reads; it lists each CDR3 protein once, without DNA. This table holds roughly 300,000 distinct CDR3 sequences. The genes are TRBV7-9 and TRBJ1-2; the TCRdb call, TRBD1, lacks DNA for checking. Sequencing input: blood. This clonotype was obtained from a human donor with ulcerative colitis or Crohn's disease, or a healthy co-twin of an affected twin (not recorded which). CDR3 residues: CASSLGWDRGYGYTF.